The text below deals with one T cell receptor beta chain. This sample stems from a study of cytomegalovirus exposure and HLA in healthy donors. The study ran its PCR with 60 Vbeta and 13 Jbeta primers. The repertoire was sequenced with immunoSEQ multiplex PCR; TCRdb's copy has only in-frame clones and lacks some. Reported are around 55,000 clones; the ten largest clones contain about 9.2%. From germline, CDR1 is MDHEN and CDR2 SYDVKM. With 6 bases clipped from V and 4 bases from J, the junction kept 9 bases outside the gene matches. The CDR3 extends over 14 amino acids. The J gene is TRBJ2-7, the V gene TRBV28; 7 bases fit TRBD2. This TCR derives from a man between 50 and 59 years old in good health and CMV-seropositive. Material for sequencing was PBMCs. The CDR3 DNA sequence: TGTGCCAGCAGAACCGGGACTAATCTATACGAGCAGTACTTC. This gives the protein CASRTGTNLYEQYF.